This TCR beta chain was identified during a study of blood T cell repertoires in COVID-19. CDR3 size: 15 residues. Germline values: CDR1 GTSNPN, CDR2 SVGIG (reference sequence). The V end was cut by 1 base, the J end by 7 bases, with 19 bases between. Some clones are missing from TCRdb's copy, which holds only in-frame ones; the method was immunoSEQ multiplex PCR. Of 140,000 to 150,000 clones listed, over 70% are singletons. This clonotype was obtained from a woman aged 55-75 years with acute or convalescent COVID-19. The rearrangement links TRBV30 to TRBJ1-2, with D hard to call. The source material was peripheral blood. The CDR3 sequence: CAWSAAPAVGGGYTF. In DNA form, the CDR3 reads TGTGCCTGGAGTGCCGCTCCGGCTGTCGGCGGTGGCTACACCTTC.